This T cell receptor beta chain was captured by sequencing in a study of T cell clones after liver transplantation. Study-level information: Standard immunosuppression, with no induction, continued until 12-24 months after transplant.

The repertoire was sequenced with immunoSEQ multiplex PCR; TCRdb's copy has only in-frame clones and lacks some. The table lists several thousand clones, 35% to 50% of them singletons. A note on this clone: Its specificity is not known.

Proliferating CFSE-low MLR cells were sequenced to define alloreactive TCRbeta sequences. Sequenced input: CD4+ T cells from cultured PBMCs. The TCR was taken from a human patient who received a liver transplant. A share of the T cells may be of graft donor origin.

The CDR3 region is CASSPRTGIDYGYTF. CDR3 DNA: TGCGCCAGCAGCCCCCGGACAGGGATCGACTATGGCTACACCTTC. J is TRBJ1-2 and V is TRBV5-1, with TRBD1 identical over 8 bases. Germline V gives CDR1 SGHRS, CDR2 YFSETQ. Trimming at V came to 4 bases and at J to 3 bases, leaving 8 bases not matched to a gene. The CDR3 has 15 residues.